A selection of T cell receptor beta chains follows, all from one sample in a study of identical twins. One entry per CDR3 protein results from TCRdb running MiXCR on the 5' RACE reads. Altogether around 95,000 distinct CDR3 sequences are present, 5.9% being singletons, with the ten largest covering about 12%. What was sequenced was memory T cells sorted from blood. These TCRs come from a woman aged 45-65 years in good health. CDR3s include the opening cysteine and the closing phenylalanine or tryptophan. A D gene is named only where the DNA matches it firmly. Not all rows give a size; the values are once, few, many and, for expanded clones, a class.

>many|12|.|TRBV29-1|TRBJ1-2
CSVESARVGYTF
TGCAGCGTTGAGTCGGCACGGGTTGGCTACACCTTC
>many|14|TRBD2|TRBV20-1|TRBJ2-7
CSASLSSGNYEQYF
TGCAGTGCTAGCTTGAGTAGCGGGAACTACGAGCAGTACTTC
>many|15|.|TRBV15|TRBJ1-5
CATTQRRGPDQPQHF
TGTGCCACCACCCAAAGGCGGGGGCCGGATCAGCCCCAGCATTTT
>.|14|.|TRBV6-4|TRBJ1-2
CASSDSSEGHGYTF
TGTGCCAGCAGTGACTCGAGTGAGGGACATGGCTACACCTTC
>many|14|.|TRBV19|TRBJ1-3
CASSTQSSGNTIYF
TGTGCCAGTAGTACCCAAAGCTCTGGAAACACCATATATTTT
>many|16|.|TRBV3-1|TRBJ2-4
CASVTEGKIAKNIQYF
TGTGCCAGTGTGACAGAGGGGAAGATAGCCAAAAACATTCAGTACTTC
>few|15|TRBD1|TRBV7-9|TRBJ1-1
CASSFTTGGATEAFF
TGTGCCAGCAGCTTTACGACAGGGGGGGCCACTGAAGCTTTCTTT
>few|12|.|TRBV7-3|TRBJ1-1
CASSFSTPEAFF
TGTGCCAGCAGCTTTTCCACGCCTGAAGCTTTCTTT
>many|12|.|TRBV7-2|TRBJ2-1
CASSLRTNEQFF
TGTGCCAGCAGCTTAAGGACCAATGAGCAGTTCTTC
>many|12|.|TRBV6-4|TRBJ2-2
CASGQGTGELFF
TGTGCCAGCGGTCAGGGGACCGGGGAGCTGTTTTTT
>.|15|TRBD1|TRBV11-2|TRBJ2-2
CASSIWTGGTGELFF
TGTGCCAGCAGCATTTGGACAGGGGGAACCGGGGAGCTGTTTTTT
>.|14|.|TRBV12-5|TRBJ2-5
CASGDSGRGGTQYF
TGTGCTAGTGGTGATAGTGGAAGAGGAGGGACCCAGTACTTC
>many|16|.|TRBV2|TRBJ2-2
CASSEAGQTNTGELFF
TGTGCCAGCAGTGAAGCCGGACAGACAAACACCGGGGAGCTGTTTTTT
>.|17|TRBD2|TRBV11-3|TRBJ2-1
CASSSHSGTSRGNEQFF
TGTGCCAGCAGCTCCCACTCCGGGACTAGTAGAGGCAATGAGCAGTTCTTC
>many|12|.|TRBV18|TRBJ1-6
CASSPYGEGLHF
TGTGCCAGCTCACCATACGGCGAAGGACTCCACTTT
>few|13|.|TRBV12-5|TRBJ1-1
CASGYPDQPAAFF
TGTGCTAGTGGCTATCCCGACCAACCGGCCGCTTTCTTT
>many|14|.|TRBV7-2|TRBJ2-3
CASSPPPRADTQYF
TGTGCCAGCAGCCCCCCCCCTAGAGCAGATACGCAGTATTTT
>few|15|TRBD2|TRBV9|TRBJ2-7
CASSRGTSGTYEQYF
TGTGCCAGCAGCCGAGGGACTAGCGGGACCTACGAGCAGTACTTC
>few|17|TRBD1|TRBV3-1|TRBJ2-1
CASSRISGTGRDNEQFF
TGTGCCAGCAGCCGCATATCCGGGACAGGGCGGGACAATGAGCAGTTCTTC
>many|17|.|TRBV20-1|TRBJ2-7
CSARDARGATKGYEQYF
TGCAGTGCTAGAGATGCTCGGGGGGCCACTAAAGGCTACGAGCAGTACTTC
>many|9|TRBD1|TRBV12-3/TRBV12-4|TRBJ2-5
CASTGQQYF
TGTGCCAGCACGGGACAGCAGTACTTC
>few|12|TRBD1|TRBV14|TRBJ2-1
CASSPKGARQFF
TGTGCCAGCAGCCCGAAGGGGGCTCGGCAGTTCTTC
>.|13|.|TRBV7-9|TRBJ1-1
CASSPNRVGEAFF
TGTGCCAGCAGCCCGAACAGGGTTGGTGAAGCTTTCTTT
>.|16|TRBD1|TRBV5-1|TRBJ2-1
CASSPKSTGGNNDQFF
TGCGCCAGCAGCCCGAAGTCGACAGGGGGAAACAATGACCAGTTCTTC
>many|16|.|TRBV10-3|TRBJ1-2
CAISESTWEANYGYTF
TGTGCCATCAGTGAGTCTACCTGGGAGGCTAACTATGGCTACACCTTC
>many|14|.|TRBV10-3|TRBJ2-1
CAIRNMSSYNEQFF
TGTGCCATCAGAAACATGAGCTCCTACAATGAGCAGTTCTTC
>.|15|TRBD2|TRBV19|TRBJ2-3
CASSIGAGLTDTQYF
TGTGCCAGTAGTATAGGAGCGGGACTCACAGATACGCAGTATTTT
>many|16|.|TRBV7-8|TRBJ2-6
CASSLDLGAGANVLTF
TGTGCCAGCAGCTTAGATCTCGGGGCTGGGGCCAACGTCCTGACTTTC
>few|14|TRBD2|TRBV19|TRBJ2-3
CASSPAGNTDTQYF
TGTGCCAGTAGTCCAGCGGGAAACACAGATACGCAGTATTTT
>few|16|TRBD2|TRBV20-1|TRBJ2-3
CSASRSTGGRGDTQYF
TGCAGTGCTAGCCGCAGCACTGGCGGGAGGGGGGATACGCAGTATTTT
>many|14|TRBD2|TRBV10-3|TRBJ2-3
CAIKETSNTDTQYF
TGTGCCATCAAGGAGACTAGCAACACAGATACGCAGTATTTT
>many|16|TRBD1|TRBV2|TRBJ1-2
CASKYGTGGLDGGYTF
TGTGCCAGCAAATACGGGACAGGGGGGTTAGATGGTGGCTACACCTTC
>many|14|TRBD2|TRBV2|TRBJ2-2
CASTRGGNTGELFF
TGTGCCAGCACGCGGGGGGGAAACACCGGGGAGCTGTTTTTT
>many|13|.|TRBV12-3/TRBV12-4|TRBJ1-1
CASSRGMNTEAFF
TGTGCCAGCAGTAGGGGGATGAACACTGAAGCTTTCTTT
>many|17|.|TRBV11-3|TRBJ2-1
CASSLASRGSSYNEQFF
TGTGCCAGCAGCTTAGCGTCTCGCGGCAGCTCCTACAATGAGCAGTTCTTC
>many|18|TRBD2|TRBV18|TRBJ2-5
CASSPFQREVLLRETQYF
TGTGCCAGCTCACCATTCCAGCGGGAGGTTTTGTTGCGAGAGACCCAGTACTTC
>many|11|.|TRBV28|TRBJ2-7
CASSLYYEQYF
TGTGCCAGTAGCCTCTACTACGAGCAGTACTTC
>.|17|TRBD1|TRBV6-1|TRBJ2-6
CASRPGQPFSGANVLTF
TGTGCCAGCAGACCGGGACAGCCCTTCTCTGGGGCCAACGTCCTGACTTTC
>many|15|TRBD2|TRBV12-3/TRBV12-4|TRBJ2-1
CASRETSGRRNEQFF
TGTGCCAGCAGGGAAACTAGCGGGAGGCGTAATGAGCAGTTCTTC
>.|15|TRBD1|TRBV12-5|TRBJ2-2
CASGSDRGEAGELFF
TGTGCTAGTGGGTCCGACAGGGGGGAAGCCGGGGAGCTGTTTTTT
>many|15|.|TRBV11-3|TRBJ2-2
CASSLSGTYTGELFF
TGTGCCAGCAGCTTGTCTGGGACATACACCGGGGAGCTGTTTTTT
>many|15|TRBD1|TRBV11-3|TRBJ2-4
CASSLARTGRPIQYF
TGTGCCAGCAGCTTAGCGAGGACAGGGAGACCCATTCAGTACTTC
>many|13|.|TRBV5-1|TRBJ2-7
CASSLAPRDEQYF
TGCGCCAGCAGCTTGGCCCCCAGGGACGAGCAGTACTTC
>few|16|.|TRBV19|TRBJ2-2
CASTPRTVSNTGELFF
TGTGCCAGTACCCCCCGGACAGTTTCGAACACCGGGGAGCTGTTTTTT
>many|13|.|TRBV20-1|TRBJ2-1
CSAFTGVYNEQFF
TGCAGTGCTTTCACGGGAGTCTACAATGAGCAGTTCTTC
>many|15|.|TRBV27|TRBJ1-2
CASSLSIQGAGHYTF
TGTGCCAGCAGTTTATCAATCCAAGGGGCCGGGCACTACACCTTC
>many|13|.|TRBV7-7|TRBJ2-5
CASSFKPRETQYF
TGTGCCAGCAGCTTCAAACCCCGAGAGACCCAGTACTTC